One sample yielded the 22 T cell receptor beta chains listed below, sequenced in a study of TET2 disruption in CD19-targeted CAR T cells. This table comes from immunoSEQ multiplex PCR, and its TCRdb copy is limited to in-frame clones, with some not included. The sample shows just under 2,000 clones, and 15% to 20% sits with its ten largest clones. These TCRs are of unknown antigen specificity. As to treatment: autologous CTL019 cells: CD19 CAR with 4-1BB and CD3 zeta domains. Sequencing was performed on CD8+ T cells sorted from cultured blood T cells, taken for CD19 CAR T cell therapy. The source of these receptors is a man aged 70 or older with chronic lymphocytic leukemia.

Concerning this clone: The read is 3 residues too short to cover the CDR3 end, so that end is filled in from the germline J gene. This chain links TRBV28 with TRBJ2-5; 16 positions agree with TRBD2. The CDR3 consists of 16 residues. Germline V gene lookup returns CDR1 MDHEN and CDR2 SYDVKM. Trimming at V came to 4 bases and at J to 4 bases, leaving 3 bases not matched to a gene. The CDR3 region is CASSWGLAGGLETQYF. The CDR3 bases that were read are TGTGCCAGCAGTTGGGGACTAGCGGGGGGGCTAGAGACC.

To note about this clone: The read ends 3 residues early relative to the CDR3; the germline J gene fills the gap. This chain links TRBV12-3 or TRBV12-4 with TRBJ2-5; no clear D gene. This CDR3 comprises 13 residues. Trimming stripped 1 base from V and 5 bases from J, with 8 bases between. CDR3 sequence reads: CASSLGPRETQYF. The part of the CDR3 DNA that was read is TGTGCCAGCAGTTTAGGACCGCGGGAGACC.

Its frequency marks this clone as medium-sized (0.01 to 0.1%). The observed sequence ends 3 residues before the CDR3 terminus, with the missing tail filled in from the germline J gene. V gene TRBV7-9 combines with J gene TRBJ1-2, with D unclear. This CDR3 has 12 residues. Per the germline V gene, CDR1 is SEHNR and CDR2 is FQNEAQ (reference sequence). V gave up 4 bases and J gave up 1 base, with 4 bases separating them. The CDR3 reads CASSSDNYGYTF. The covered CDR3 bases are TGTGCCAGCAGCTCAGATAACTATGGC. Drawing the rest from reference TRBV7-9 and TRBJ1-2, the complete variable domain is DTGVSQNPRHKITKRGQNVTFRCDPISEHNRLYWYRQTLGQGPEFLTYFQNEAQLEKSRLLSDRFSAERPKGSFSTLEIQRTEQGDSAMYLCASSSDNYGYTFGSGTRLTVV.

About this clone: The read ends 3 residues before the CDR3 terminus; that terminus is restored from the germline J gene. This chain links TRBV30 with TRBJ1-1; 9 nucleotides align to TRBD1. This CDR3 is built from 13 residues. Trimming removed 5 bases from V and 4 bases from J; junction bases left unmatched: 5. The germline CDR1 and CDR2 sequences are GTSNPN and SVGIG (reference sequence). CDR3 bases read: TGTGCCTGGGTACAGGGGGCAGGCACTGAA. It encodes CAWVQGAGTE. Given in full, the CDR3 is CAWVQGAGTEAFF.

Partial CDR3 DNA: TGTGCCAGTAGTAGGGAGATGGCGGGCCCCGCACTCAATACG. Translation gives CASSREMAGPALNT. In full, the CDR3 is CASSREMAGPALNTAFF. The gene calls are TRBV19 and TRBJ1-1; D unclear. Read coverage stops 3 residues before the CDR3 terminus; the germline J gene supplies the remainder. The CDR3 is 17 residues long. Per the germline V gene, CDR1 is LNHDA and CDR2 is SQIVND (reference sequence).

By frequency, this clone is medium-sized. The read comes to an end 3 residues before the CDR3 does, leaving the germline J gene to fill in the end. The V call is TRBV7-9, the J call TRBJ2-2, with D possibly matching TRBD1 (6 bases). Trimming took 5 bases from V and 0 from J, leaving 10 bases between them. The CDR3 runs 15 residues. Looked up from germline, CDR1 is SEHNR and CDR2 is FQNEAQ (reference sequence). The CDR3 reads CASSPGHANTGELFF. CDR3 bases read: TGTGCCAGCAGCCCGGGACACGCGAACACCGGGGAG.

By frequency, this clone is medium-sized. The CDR3 end is not reached by the read, which stops 3 residues before it; the germline J gene fills it in. V gene TRBV9 combines with J gene TRBJ2-4; D remains unclear. There are 14 residues in the CDR3. Trimming took 0 bases from V and 6 from J, leaving 10 bases between them. Germline CDR1 and CDR2: SGDLS and YYNGEE. CDR3 in amino acids: CASSVGHGGNIQYF. CDR3 bases read: TGTGCCAGCAGCGTAGGGCATGGTGGAAACATT.

About this clone itself: The sequence runs out 3 residues before the end of the CDR3; the remainder is reconstructed from the germline J gene. V and J are TRBV9 and TRBJ2-5; D ambiguous. This CDR3 has 15 residues. Germline V CDR1 and CDR2: SGDLS, YYNGEE. The V gene lost 0 bases and the J gene lost 2 bases, with 11 bases spanning the gap. CDR3 bases read: TGTGCCAGCAGCGTAGGGCAGAACGCTCAAGAGACC. Amino acid sequence: CASSVGQNAQET. The CDR3, in full, reads CASSVGQNAQETQYF.

This clone is medium-sized by frequency. The sequenced fragment ends 3 residues before the CDR3 boundary, so the rest is inferred from the germline J gene. The V call is TRBV19, the J call TRBJ1-2, with D tentatively TRBD1 (6 bases). Trimming removed 9 bases from V and 4 bases from J, with 18 bases in between. CDR1 and CDR2 (germline): LNHDA, SQIVND (reference sequence). The CDR3 contains 14 residues. The CDR3 DNA, read in part, is TGTGCCAGCAGAACAGGGAGTGTAACCTATGGC. Encoded protein: CASRTGSVTYG. The entire CDR3 protein is CASRTGSVTYGYTF.

This clone is called medium-sized based on its frequency. The read terminates 3 residues before the CDR3 end, so the remaining end is supplied by the germline J gene. The chain couples TRBV6-1 to TRBJ2-7; TRBD1 matches 7 bases. Germline CDR1 reads MNHNS; CDR2 reads SASEGT. There are 14 residues in the CDR3. V trimming: 1 base; J trimming: 1 base; junction bases outside the gene matches: 1. The CDR3 bases that were read are TGTGCCAGCAGTGAAGGACAGGGTTCCTACGAG. Translation gives CASSEGQGSYE. The whole CDR3 sequence is CASSEGQGSYEQYF.

This clone is called medium-sized based on its frequency. Read sequence stops 3 residues before the CDR3 end, and the germline J gene provides the missing end. This sequence joins TRBV27 and TRBJ1-5, with TRBD1 matching 7 bases. The germline gives CDR1 MNHEY, CDR2 SMNVEV (reference sequence). The CDR3 consists of 17 residues. Trimming cost V 6 bases and J 2 bases; bases outside gene matches: 13. The CDR3: CASSAAFDRVGNQPQHF. The sequenced part of the CDR3 DNA is TGTGCCAGCAGCGCCGCCTTTGACAGGGTTGGCAATCAGCCC.

On this clone: Read sequence stops 3 residues before the CDR3 end, and the germline J gene provides the missing end. This sequence joins TRBV4-1 and TRBJ1-2; D is ambiguous. Trimming took 4 bases from V and 5 from J, leaving 17 bases between them. The CDR3 loop spans 15 amino acids. CDR1 and CDR2 from the germline V gene are MGHRA and YSYEKL. CDR3 protein: CASSPSGGLPYGYTF. The DNA read from the CDR3 is TGCGCCAGCAGCCCATCAGGAGGATTACCATATGGC.

This clone is deemed medium-sized by its frequency. Read sequence stops 3 residues before the CDR3 end, and the germline J gene provides the missing end. The chain uses TRBV5-6 and TRBJ1-1; 12 nucleotides match TRBD1. The CDR3 covers 12 residues. Germline V lookup: CDR1 SGHDT, CDR2 YYEEEE. The CDR3 loop is CASSGDRGRAFF. The covered CDR3 bases are TGTGCCAGCAGCGGGGACAGGGGGCGA.

This clone is deemed medium-sized by its frequency. The missing CDR3 end, 3 residues past where the read stops, is filled in from the germline J gene. This rearrangement joins TRBV7-9 to TRBJ1-1; D remains unclear. Germline V lookup: CDR1 SEHNR, CDR2 FQNEAQ (reference sequence). The CDR3 loop spans 14 amino acids. Trimming removed 2 bases from V and 4 bases from J, with 11 bases in between. The CDR3 reads CASSLTRLGTEAFF. The CDR3 bases that were read are TGTGCCAGCAGCTTAACCAGGTTGGGCACTGAA.

Frequency places this clone as medium-sized. The CDR3 end is not reached by the read, which stops 3 residues before it; the germline J gene fills it in. The chain joins TRBV18 to TRBJ2-2; 7 bases line up with TRBD1. The CDR3 spans 14 residues. Looked up from germline, CDR1 is KGHSH and CDR2 is LQKENI. The J segment lost 3 bases and the V segment lost 5 bases, leaving 3 bases of the junction unmatched. CDR3 region: CASSSDRDTGELFF. The CDR3 DNA, read in part, is TGTGCCAGCTCATCAGACAGGGACACCGGGGAG. Supplemented by reference TRBV18 and TRBJ2-2, the full variable domain reads NAGVMQNPRHLVRRRGQEARLRCSPMKGHSHVYWYRQLPEEGLKFMVYLQKENIIDESGMPKERFSAEFPKEGPSILRIQQVVRGDSAAYFCASSSDRDTGELFFGEGSRLTVL.

Considering frequency, this clone is medium-sized. The read stops 3 residues short of the end of the CDR3; the missing end is completed from the germline J gene. The chain carries TRBV4-1 and TRBJ2-2, with D maybe TRBD2 (5 bases). The CDR3 totals 12 residues. Germline loops: CDR1 MGHRA, CDR2 YSYEKL. Trimming shortened V by 4 bases and J by 5 bases, and 5 bases separated the two germline ends. CDR3 loop: CASSRGTGELFF. The sequenced part of the CDR3 DNA is TGCGCCAGCAGCCGAGGGACCGGGGAG.

To note about this clone: At one end, the junction sequence differs from germline, possibly due to a read error. Sequencing ends 3 residues short of the CDR3 end; the germline J gene provides the rest. This sample also contains other DNA sequences that code for the same CDR3. The J gene is TRBJ1-3, the V gene TRBV19, with TRBD1 matching over 7 bases. CDR1 is LNHDA, CDR2 SQIVND, per germline (reference sequence). The CDR3 is 15 residues long. CDR3 sequence: CASSPTGASGNTIYF. CDR3 bases read: TGTGCCAGTAGTCCAACAGGGGCGAGTGGAAACACT.

This clone is identified as medium-sized from frequency. The CDR3 goes on 3 residues after the read ends, and that part is filled in from the germline J gene. This chain joins TRBV20-1 and TRBJ2-2, with 9 bases lining up with TRBD2. There are 16 residues in the CDR3. With V trimmed by 0 bases and J by 6 bases, 8 bases remained unmatched. CDR1 DFQATT and CDR2 SNEGSKA come from the germline V gene (reference sequence). CDR3: CSARDPGGGAAGELFF. The covered CDR3 bases are TGCAGTGCTAGAGACCCGGGCGGGGGGGCCGCCGGGGAG.

This clone is labeled medium-sized based on frequency. The read finishes 3 residues shy of the CDR3 end, and the germline J gene is used to complete it. This chain uses TRBV19 with TRBJ1-2; tentative D call: TRBD1 (5 bases). The CDR3 loop spans 15 amino acids. Germline V gene sequence: CDR1 LNHDA, CDR2 SQIVND (reference sequence). With 2 bases removed from V and 0 bases from J, the gap between germline ends came to 10 bases. The CDR3: CASSIWPDTNYGYTF. The part of the CDR3 DNA that was read is TGTGCCAGTAGTATATGGCCGGACACTAACTATGGC.

On this clone itself: Sequencing ends 3 residues short of the CDR3 end; the germline J gene provides the rest. This chain links TRBV11-3 with TRBJ2-1; TRBD2 matches 8 bases. CDR3 length equals 13 residues. Germline V gene lookup returns CDR1 SGHNT and CDR2 YENEEA. V lost 4 bases and J lost 9; bases outside the gene matches: 5. The CDR3 sequence is CASSSGTSGEQFF. The CDR3 bases that were read are TGTGCCAGCAGCTCCGGGACTAGTGGTGAG.

Frequency places this clone as medium-sized. Read data end 3 residues before the CDR3 end; the end is taken from the germline J gene. The chain combines TRBV2 with TRBJ1-1; D is possibly TRBD1 (6 bases). There are 14 residues in the CDR3. V lost 6 bases and J 2 bases, leaving 13 bases between the germline ends. Germline CDR1 SNHLY, CDR2 FYNNEI. The CDR3 here is CASSPGGPNTEAFF. The CDR3 bases that were read are TGTGCCAGCAGCCCCGGGGGGCCCAACACTGAA. Complete variable domain (other parts from reference TRBV2 and TRBJ1-1): EPEVTQTPSHQVTQMGQEVILRCVPISNHLYFYWYRQILGQKVEFLVSFYNNEISEKSEIFDDQFSVERPDGSNFTLKIRSTKLEDSAMYFCASSPGGPNTEAFFGQGTRLTVV.

Comment on this clone: The sequenced fragment ends 3 residues before the CDR3 boundary, so the rest is inferred from the germline J gene. The V and J genes are TRBV27 and TRBJ1-1, with D possibly matching TRBD1 (6 bases). The V gene lost 4 bases and the J gene lost 4 bases, with 10 bases spanning the gap. The CDR3 is 13 residues long. From germline, CDR1 is MNHEY and CDR2 SMNVEV (reference sequence). Incomplete CDR3 DNA: TGTGCCAGCAGTTCCCAGGACAGCACTGAA. Translated: CASSSQDSTE. The entire CDR3 protein reads CASSSQDSTEAFF.